These T cell receptor beta chains were read from a single sample in a study of blood T cell repertoires in COVID-19. Using immunoSEQ multiplex PCR, the repertoire was profiled, and TCRdb retains in-frame clones only, with some absent. The sample has about 100,000 clones; 85% are singletons. Sequenced: peripheral blood. These receptors came from a woman in her sixties or seventies with active or convalescent COVID-19. Each CDR3 is given with its conserved first and last residue. Each record gives: V gene, J gene, D gene, clone size, CDR3 DNA, CDR3 protein. D genes are given only for firm matches. Not all rows give a size; the values are once, few, many and, for expanded clones, a class.

V gene: TRBV20-1; J gene: TRBJ2-1; D gene: -; clone size: -; CDR3 DNA: TGCAGTGCTAGAGATCCAGGTGAGCAGTTCTTC; CDR3 protein: CSARDPGEQFF
V gene: TRBV7-6; J gene: TRBJ1-1; D gene: TRBD1; clone size: -; CDR3 DNA: TGTGCCAGCAGCCCGGGGACAGCGGGGGGGAGGACTGAAGCTTTCTTT; CDR3 protein: CASSPGTAGGRTEAFF
V gene: TRBV7-2; J gene: TRBJ1-2; D gene: -; clone size: -; CDR3 DNA: TGTGCCAGCAGCCCCTACGGGACGGGGGAATATGGCTACACCTTC; CDR3 protein: CASSPYGTGEYGYTF
V gene: TRBV27; J gene: TRBJ2-5; D gene: -; clone size: -; CDR3 DNA: TGTGCCAGCAGTTTTCGTCCGGGAAGGTTGGAGACCCAGTACTTC; CDR3 protein: CASSFRPGRLETQYF
V gene: TRBV18; J gene: TRBJ2-3; D gene: -; clone size: once; CDR3 DNA: TGTGCCAGCTCACCACCAACGGGGGCAGATACGCAGTATTTT; CDR3 protein: CASSPPTGADTQYF
V gene: TRBV10-3; J gene: TRBJ2-1; D gene: -; clone size: -; CDR3 DNA: TGTGCCATCAGTTCCAGCGGGCTTGAGCAGTTCTTC; CDR3 protein: CAISSSGLEQFF
V gene: TRBV10-3; J gene: TRBJ1-1; D gene: -; clone size: -; CDR3 DNA: TGTGCCATCAGGATAACAGGGTTGAGCACTGAAGCTTTCTTT; CDR3 protein: CAIRITGLSTEAFF
V gene: TRBV7-2; J gene: TRBJ1-4; D gene: -; clone size: -; CDR3 DNA: TGTGCCAGCAGCCCGAGGGCAGGAAATGAAAAACTGTTTTTT; CDR3 protein: CASSPRAGNEKLFF
V gene: TRBV4-2; J gene: TRBJ2-3; D gene: TRBD1; clone size: -; CDR3 DNA: TGTGCCAGCAGCCAAGAATCGGGACAGGGACGCACAGATACGCAGTATTTT; CDR3 protein: CASSQESGQGRTDTQYF
V gene: TRBV30; J gene: TRBJ2-3; D gene: -; clone size: -; CDR3 DNA: TGTGCCTGGAGTGTAAAGGGGGCGGGAGGAGGGGATACGCAGTATTTT; CDR3 protein: CAWSVKGAGGGDTQYF
V gene: TRBV2; J gene: TRBJ2-1; D gene: TRBD2; clone size: once; CDR3 DNA: TGTGCCAGCAGCCTATCTAGCGGGAGCCCCAATGAGCAGTTCTTC; CDR3 protein: CASSLSSGSPNEQFF
V gene: TRBV12-5; J gene: TRBJ2-2; D gene: -; clone size: -; CDR3 DNA: TGTGCTAGTGGTTGGGGACTCAGGACCGGGGAGCTGTTTTTT; CDR3 protein: CASGWGLRTGELFF
V gene: TRBV30; J gene: TRBJ2-7; D gene: TRBD1; clone size: -; CDR3 DNA: TGTGCCTGGAGTGCGTTAGGGACAGGGAAAACCTACGAGCAGTACTTC; CDR3 protein: CAWSALGTGKTYEQYF
V gene: TRBV25-1; J gene: TRBJ2-1; D gene: -; clone size: -; CDR3 DNA: TGTGCCAGCAGTGAGGCCTCGGGAAGCGATGAGCAGTTCTTC; CDR3 protein: CASSEASGSDEQFF
V gene: TRBV6-2/TRBV6-3; J gene: TRBJ1-2; D gene: TRBD1; clone size: -; CDR3 DNA: TGTGCCAGCAGTTACGTTTTTGGGACAGGGGGCTACTATGGCTACACCTTC; CDR3 protein: CASSYVFGTGGYYGYTF
V gene: TRBV7-9; J gene: TRBJ2-3; D gene: -; clone size: few; CDR3 DNA: TGTGCCAGCAGCTTCGGGGGCACAGATACGCAGTATTTT; CDR3 protein: CASSFGGTDTQYF
V gene: TRBV18; J gene: TRBJ2-4; D gene: TRBD1; clone size: -; CDR3 DNA: TGTGCCAGCTCCCCTAACAGGGGAGACATTCAGTACTTC; CDR3 protein: CASSPNRGDIQYF
V gene: TRBV10-3; J gene: TRBJ1-1; D gene: TRBD1; clone size: once; CDR3 DNA: TGTGCCATCAGTTACAGGGGAACCACTGAAGCTTTCTTT; CDR3 protein: CAISYRGTTEAFF
V gene: TRBV10-3; J gene: TRBJ2-7; D gene: TRBD1; clone size: -; CDR3 DNA: TGTGCCATCAGTCGATCGACAGGGTCCTACGAGCAGTACTTC; CDR3 protein: CAISRSTGSYEQYF
V gene: TRBV5-4; J gene: TRBJ2-3; D gene: -; clone size: once; CDR3 DNA: TGTGCCAGCAGCTTGGGGGGGGTGAGCACAGATACGCAGTATTTT; CDR3 protein: CASSLGGVSTDTQYF
V gene: TRBV29-1; J gene: TRBJ2-1; D gene: TRBD1; clone size: -; CDR3 DNA: TGCAGCGTTCCGGACAGGGGCACCAATGAGCAGTTCTTC; CDR3 protein: CSVPDRGTNEQFF
V gene: TRBV5-1; J gene: TRBJ1-2; D gene: TRBD1; clone size: -; CDR3 DNA: TGCGCCAGCAGCTTGGGTGGGACAGCAAACTATGGCTACACCTTC; CDR3 protein: CASSLGGTANYGYTF
V gene: TRBV10-3; J gene: TRBJ2-1; D gene: TRBD2; clone size: -; CDR3 DNA: TGTGCCATCAGGGGGGGACTAGCGGGAAACAATGAGCAGTTCTTC; CDR3 protein: CAIRGGLAGNNEQFF
V gene: TRBV4-3; J gene: TRBJ2-1; D gene: -; clone size: -; CDR3 DNA: TGCGCCAGCAGCCCCCACGTGCAGGGCCGAGAAGAGCAGTTCTTC; CDR3 protein: CASSPHVQGREEQFF
V gene: TRBV5-5; J gene: TRBJ2-1; D gene: TRBD2; clone size: -; CDR3 DNA: TGTGCCAGCAGCGGGGCCGGGACTAGCGGGACATATGAGCAGTTCTTC; CDR3 protein: CASSGAGTSGTYEQFF
V gene: TRBV30; J gene: TRBJ2-1; D gene: -; clone size: -; CDR3 DNA: TGTGCCTGGACTACTGACAGAACCAAATTCTTC; CDR3 protein: CAWTTDRTKFF
V gene: TRBV3-1/TRBV3-2; J gene: TRBJ1-2; D gene: TRBD1; clone size: -; CDR3 DNA: TGTGCCAGCAGCCAAACCCCGGGACAGGGTGGCTACACCTTC; CDR3 protein: CASSQTPGQGGYTF
V gene: TRBV12-3/TRBV12-4; J gene: TRBJ2-5; D gene: -; clone size: -; CDR3 DNA: TGTGCCAGCAGTTTAAGTTTAGAATCGACCCAGTACTTC; CDR3 protein: CASSLSLESTQYF
V gene: TRBV6-5; J gene: TRBJ2-7; D gene: -; clone size: -; CDR3 DNA: TGTGCCAGCAGTTACGGTGGCCGCTCCTACGAGCAGTACTTC; CDR3 protein: CASSYGGRSYEQYF
V gene: TRBV7-2; J gene: TRBJ2-3; D gene: -; clone size: once; CDR3 DNA: TGTGCCAGCAGCTTAGGTTCCCCAATTAGCTCAGATACGCAGTATTTT; CDR3 protein: CASSLGSPISSDTQYF